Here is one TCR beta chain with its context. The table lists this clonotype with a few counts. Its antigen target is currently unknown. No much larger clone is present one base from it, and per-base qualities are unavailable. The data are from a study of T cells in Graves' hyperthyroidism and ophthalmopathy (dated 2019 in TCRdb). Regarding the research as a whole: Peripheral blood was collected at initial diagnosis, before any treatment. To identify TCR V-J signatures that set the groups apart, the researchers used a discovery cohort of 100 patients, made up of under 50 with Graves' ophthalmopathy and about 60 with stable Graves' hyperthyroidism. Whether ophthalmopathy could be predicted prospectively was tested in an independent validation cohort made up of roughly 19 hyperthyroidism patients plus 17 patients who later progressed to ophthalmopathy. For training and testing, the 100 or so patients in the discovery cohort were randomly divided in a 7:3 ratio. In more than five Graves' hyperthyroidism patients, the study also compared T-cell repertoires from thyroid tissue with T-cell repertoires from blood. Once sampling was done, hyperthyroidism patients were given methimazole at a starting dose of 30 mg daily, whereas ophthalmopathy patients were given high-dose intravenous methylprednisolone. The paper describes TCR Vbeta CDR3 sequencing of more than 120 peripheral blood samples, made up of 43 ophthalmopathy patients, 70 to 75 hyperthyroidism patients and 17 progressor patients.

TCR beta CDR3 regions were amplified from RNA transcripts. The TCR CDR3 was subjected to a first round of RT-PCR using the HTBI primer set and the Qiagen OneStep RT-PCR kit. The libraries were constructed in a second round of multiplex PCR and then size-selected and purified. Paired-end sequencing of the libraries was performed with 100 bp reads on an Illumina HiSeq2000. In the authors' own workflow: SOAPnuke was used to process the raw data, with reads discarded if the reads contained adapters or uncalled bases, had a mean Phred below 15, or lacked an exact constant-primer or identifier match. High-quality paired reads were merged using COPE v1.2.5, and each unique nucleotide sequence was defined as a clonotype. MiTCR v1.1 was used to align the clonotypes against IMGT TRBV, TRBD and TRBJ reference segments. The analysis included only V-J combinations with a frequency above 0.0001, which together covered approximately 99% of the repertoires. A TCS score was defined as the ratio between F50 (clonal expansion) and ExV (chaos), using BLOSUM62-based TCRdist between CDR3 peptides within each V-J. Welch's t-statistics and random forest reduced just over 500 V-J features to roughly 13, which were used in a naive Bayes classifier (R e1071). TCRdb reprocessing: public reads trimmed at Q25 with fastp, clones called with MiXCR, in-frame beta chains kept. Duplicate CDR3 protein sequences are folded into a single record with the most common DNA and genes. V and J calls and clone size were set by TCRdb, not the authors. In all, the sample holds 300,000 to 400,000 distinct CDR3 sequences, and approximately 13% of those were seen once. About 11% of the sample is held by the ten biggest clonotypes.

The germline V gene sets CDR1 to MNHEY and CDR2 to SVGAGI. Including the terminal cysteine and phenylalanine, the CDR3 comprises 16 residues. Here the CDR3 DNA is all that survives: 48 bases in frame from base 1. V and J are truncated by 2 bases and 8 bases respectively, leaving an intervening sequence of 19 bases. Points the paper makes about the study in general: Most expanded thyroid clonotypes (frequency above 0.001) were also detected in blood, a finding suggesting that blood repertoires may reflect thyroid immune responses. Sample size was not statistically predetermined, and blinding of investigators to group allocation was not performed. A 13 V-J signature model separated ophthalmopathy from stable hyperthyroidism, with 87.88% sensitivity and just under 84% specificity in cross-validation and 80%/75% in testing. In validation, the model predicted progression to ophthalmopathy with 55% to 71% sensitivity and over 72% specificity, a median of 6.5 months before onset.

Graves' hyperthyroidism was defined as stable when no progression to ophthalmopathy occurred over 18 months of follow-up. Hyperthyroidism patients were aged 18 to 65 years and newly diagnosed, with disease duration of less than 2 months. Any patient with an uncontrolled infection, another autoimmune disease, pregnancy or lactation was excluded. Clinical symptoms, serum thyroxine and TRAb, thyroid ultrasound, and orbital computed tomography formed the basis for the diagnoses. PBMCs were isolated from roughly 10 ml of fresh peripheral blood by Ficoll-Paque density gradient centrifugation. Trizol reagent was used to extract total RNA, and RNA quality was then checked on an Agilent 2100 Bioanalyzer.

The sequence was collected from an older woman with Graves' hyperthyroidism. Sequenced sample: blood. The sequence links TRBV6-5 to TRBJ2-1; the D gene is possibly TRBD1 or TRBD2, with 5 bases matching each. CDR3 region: CASSYDGDPASDEQFF. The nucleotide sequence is TGTGCCAGCAGTTACGACGGGGACCCCGCGAGCGATGAGCAGTTCTTC.